This TCR beta chain derives from a study of long-term antiretroviral therapy in people with HIV. This CDR3 spans 18 amino acids. V gave up 7 bases and J gave up 5 bases, with 24 bases separating them. Looked up from germline, CDR1 is WSHSY and CDR2 is SAAADI. immunoSEQ v3.0 was run at survey level. Sequencing was performed with immunoSEQ multiplex PCR; in TCRdb, only in-frame clones are kept and a portion is missing. The sample records about 25,000 clones, 79% being singletons. The chain employs TRBV10-2 and TRBJ1-6, with D perhaps TRBD1 (5 bases). The origin of this receptor is a man aged 25 to 40 with HIV. Sequences were derived from unsorted PBMCs, sampled 2.1 years after starting antiretroviral therapy. The CDR3 bases are TGCGCCAGCATGTCGGGACTCTCAGCGGGAATAAATAATTCACCCCTCCACTTT. It specifies CASMSGLSAGINNSPLHF.